The text below deals with one T cell receptor (beta chain). The target antigen is unknown. This specimen belongs to a study of shared clonotypes between healthy human individuals. The overall study: Per donor, CD8 memory used one plate, CD8 naive used two, CD4 memory used three and CD4 naive used three.

Trimming at V came to 6 bases and at J to 6 bases, leaving 11 bases not matched to a gene. The CDR3 covers 15 residues. Germline loops: CDR1 MDHEN, CDR2 SYDVKM. Template for every sorted-subset replicate PCR totaled approximately 200 ng DNA, 25,000 to 30,000 T cell genomes. Sequencing was performed with immunoSEQ multiplex PCR; in TCRdb, only in-frame clones are kept and a portion is missing. Among 2 million to 3 million clones listed, 93% were seen once. Study-level points and caveats: Represented diversity (both genetic and exposure-history) was limited by the small number of donors. Approximately 5.3% was the fraction of naive CD4 clonotypes found shared across a handful of donors.

The sequencing sample was made of naive CD4+ T cells from PBMCs. The sample's subset: CD45RA+ positively selected. This chain uses TRBV28 with TRBJ1-5; 7 bases align to TRBD1. This TCR was sampled from a man aged 18 to 30 in good health. Some clones in this sample may be carry-over from other donors' samples. The CDR3 here is CASRSPDRVSQPQHF. CDR3 coding DNA: TGTGCCAGCAGGAGTCCAGACAGGGTCTCTCAGCCCCAGCATTTT.